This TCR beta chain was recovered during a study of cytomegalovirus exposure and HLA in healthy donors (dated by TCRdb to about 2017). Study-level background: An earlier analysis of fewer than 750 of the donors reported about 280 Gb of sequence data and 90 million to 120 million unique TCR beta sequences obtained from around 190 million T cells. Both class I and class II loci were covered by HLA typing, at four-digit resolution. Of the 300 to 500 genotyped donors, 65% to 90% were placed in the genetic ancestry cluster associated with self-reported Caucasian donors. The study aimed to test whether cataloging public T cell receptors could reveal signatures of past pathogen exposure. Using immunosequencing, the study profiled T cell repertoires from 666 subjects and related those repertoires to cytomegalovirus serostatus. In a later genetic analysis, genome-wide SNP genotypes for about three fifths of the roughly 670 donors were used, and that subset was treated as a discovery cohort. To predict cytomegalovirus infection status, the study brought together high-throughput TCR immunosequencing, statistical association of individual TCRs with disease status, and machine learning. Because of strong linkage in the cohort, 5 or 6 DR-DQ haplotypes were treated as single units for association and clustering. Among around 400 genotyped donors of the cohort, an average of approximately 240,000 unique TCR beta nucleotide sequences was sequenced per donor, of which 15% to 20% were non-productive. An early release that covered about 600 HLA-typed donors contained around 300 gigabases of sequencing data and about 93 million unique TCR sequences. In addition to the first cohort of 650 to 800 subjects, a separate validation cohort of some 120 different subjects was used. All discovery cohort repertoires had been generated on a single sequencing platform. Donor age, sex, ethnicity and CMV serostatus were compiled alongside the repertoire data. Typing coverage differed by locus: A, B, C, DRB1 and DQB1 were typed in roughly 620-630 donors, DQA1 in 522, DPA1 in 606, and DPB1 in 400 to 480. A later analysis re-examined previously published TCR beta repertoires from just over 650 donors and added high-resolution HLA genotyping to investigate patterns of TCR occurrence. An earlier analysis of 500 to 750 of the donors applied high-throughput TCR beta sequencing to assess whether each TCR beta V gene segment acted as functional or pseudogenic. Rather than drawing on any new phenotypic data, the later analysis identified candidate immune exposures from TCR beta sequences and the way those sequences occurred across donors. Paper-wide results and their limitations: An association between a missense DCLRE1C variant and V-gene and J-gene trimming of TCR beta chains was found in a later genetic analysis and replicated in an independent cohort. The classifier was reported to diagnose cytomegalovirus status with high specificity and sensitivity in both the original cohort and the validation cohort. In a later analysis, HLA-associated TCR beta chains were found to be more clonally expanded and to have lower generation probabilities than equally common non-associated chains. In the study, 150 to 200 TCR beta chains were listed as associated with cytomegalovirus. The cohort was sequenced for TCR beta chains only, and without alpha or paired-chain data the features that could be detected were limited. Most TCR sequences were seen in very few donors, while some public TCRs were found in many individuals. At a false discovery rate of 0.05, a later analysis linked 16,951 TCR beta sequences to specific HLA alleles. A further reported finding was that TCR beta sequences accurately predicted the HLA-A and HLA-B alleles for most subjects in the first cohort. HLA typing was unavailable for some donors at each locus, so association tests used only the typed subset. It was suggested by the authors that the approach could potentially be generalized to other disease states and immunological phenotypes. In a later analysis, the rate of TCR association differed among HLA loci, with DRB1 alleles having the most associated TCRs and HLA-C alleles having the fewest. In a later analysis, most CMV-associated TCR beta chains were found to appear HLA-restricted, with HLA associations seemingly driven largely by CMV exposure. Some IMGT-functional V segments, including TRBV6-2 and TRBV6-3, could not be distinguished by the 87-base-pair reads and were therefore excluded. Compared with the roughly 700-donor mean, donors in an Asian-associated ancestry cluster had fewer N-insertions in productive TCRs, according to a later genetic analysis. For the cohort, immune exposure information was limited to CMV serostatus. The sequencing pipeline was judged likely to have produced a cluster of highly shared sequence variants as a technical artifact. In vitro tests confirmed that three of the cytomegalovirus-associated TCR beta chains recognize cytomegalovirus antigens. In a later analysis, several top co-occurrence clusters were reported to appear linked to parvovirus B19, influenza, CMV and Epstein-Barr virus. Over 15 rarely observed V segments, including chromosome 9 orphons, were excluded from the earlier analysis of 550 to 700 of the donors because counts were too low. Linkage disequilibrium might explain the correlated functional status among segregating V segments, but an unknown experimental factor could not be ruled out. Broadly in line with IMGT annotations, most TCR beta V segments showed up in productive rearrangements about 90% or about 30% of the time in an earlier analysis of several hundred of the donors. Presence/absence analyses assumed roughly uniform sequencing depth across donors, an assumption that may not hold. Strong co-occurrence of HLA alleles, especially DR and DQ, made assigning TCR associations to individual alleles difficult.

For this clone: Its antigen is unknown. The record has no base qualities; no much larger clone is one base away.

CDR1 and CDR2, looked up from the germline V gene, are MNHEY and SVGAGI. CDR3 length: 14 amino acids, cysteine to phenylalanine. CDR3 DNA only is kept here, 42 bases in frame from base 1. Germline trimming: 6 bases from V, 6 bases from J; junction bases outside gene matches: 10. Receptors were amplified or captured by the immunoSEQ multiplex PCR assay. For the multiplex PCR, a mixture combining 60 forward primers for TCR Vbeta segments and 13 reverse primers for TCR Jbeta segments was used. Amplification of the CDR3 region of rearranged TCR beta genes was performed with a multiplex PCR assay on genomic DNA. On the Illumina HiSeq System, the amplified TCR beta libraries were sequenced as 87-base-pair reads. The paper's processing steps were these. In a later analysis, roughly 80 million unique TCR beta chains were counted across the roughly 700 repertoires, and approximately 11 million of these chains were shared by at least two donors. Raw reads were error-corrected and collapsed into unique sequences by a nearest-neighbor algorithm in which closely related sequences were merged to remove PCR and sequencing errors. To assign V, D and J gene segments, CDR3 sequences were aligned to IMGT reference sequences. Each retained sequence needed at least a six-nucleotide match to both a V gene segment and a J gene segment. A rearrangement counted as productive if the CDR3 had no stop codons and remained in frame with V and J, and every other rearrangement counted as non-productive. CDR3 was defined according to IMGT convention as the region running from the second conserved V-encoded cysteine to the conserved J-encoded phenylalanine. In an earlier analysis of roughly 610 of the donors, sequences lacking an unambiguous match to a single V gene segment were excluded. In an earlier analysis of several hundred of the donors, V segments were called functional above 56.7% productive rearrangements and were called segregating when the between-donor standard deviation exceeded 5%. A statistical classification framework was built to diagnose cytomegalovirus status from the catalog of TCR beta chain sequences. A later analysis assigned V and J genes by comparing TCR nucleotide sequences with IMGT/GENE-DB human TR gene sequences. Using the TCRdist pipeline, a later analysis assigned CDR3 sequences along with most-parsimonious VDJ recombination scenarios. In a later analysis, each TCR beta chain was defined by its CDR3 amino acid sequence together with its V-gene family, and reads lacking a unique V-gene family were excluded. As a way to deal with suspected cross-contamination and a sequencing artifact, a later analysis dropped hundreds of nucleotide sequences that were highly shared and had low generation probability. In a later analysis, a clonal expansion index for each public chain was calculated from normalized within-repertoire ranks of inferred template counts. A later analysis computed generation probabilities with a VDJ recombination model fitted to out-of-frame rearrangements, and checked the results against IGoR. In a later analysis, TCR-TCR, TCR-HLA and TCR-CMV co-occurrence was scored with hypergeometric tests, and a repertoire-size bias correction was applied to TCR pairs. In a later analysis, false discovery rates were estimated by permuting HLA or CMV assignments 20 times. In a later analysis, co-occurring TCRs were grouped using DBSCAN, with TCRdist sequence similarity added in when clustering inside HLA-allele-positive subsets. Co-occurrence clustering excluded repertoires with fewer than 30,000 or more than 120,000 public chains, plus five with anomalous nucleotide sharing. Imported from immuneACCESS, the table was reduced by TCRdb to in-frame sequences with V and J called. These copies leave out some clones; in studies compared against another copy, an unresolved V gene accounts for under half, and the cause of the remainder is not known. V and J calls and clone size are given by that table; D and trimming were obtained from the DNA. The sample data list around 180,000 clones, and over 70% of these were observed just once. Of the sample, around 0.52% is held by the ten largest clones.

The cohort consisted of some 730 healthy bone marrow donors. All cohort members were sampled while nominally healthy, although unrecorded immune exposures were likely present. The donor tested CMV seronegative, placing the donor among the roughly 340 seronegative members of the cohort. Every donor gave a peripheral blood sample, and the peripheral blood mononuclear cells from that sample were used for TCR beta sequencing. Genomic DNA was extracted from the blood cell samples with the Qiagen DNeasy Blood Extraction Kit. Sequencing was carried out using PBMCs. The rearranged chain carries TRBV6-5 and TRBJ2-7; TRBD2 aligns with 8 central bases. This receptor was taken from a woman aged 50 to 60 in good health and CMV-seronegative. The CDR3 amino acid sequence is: CASRPTSANGEQYF. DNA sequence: TGTGCCAGCAGACCGACTAGCGCCAACGGCGAGCAGTACTTC.